Each of the 18 T cell receptor beta chains below was sequenced from the same sample in a study of T-cell memory formation after mild COVID-19. TCRdb ran MiXCR on the 5' RACE reads and lists one entry per CDR3 protein. The data hold hundreds of thousands of distinct CDR3 sequences, with 20% observed a single time. The material sequenced was PBMCs or a T cell subset sorted from them (not recorded which). The receptors were gathered from an adult woman who had mild COVID-19 (a few samples of this study predate the infection). Cell type and time point are not known.

The chain employs TRBV5-1 and TRBJ1-5, with 7 nucleotides matching TRBD1. V lost 0 bases, J lost 6 bases, and 6 bases stayed unmatched. The CDR3 has 15 residues. Looked up from germline, CDR1 is SGHRS and CDR2 is YFSETQ. The CDR3 DNA sequence: TGCGCCAGCAGCTTGGGCGGGACAGCGAGTCAGCCCCAGCATTTT. This translates into CASSLGGTASQPQHF.

The DNA for the CDR3 is TGTGCCAGCAGCTTCACTAGCGGGGGGACAGATACGCAGTATTTT. As protein: CASSFTSGGTDTQYF. The V gene is TRBV11-2, the J gene TRBJ2-3; 12 positions agree with TRBD2. Trimming removed 3 bases from V and 3 bases from J; junction bases left unmatched: 1. This CDR3 contains 15 residues. The V gene's germline CDR1 is SGHAT and CDR2 FQNNGV. Complete variable domain (other parts from reference TRBV11-2 and TRBJ2-3): EAGVAQSPRYKIIEKRQSVAFWCNPISGHATLYWYQQILGQGPKLLIQFQNNGVVDDSQLPKDRFSAERLKGVDSTLKIQPAKLEDSAVYLCASSFTSGGTDTQYFGPGTRLTVL.

The chain couples TRBV6-5 to TRBJ1-5; no clear D. Per the germline V gene, CDR1 is MNHEY and CDR2 is SVGAGI. Trimming cost V 5 bases and J 4 bases, with 6 bases left between them. The CDR3 runs 12 residues. The CDR3 DNA is TGTGCCAGCAGTAATCGGAATCAGCCCCAGCATTTT. Translated: CASSNRNQPQHF.

The genes are TRBV7-9 and TRBJ2-3; 9 nucleotides match TRBD2. Germline CDR1 SEHNR, CDR2 FQNEAQ (reference sequence). With V trimmed by 3 bases and J by 2 bases, 9 bases remained unmatched. This CDR3 contains 17 residues. The CDR3 DNA follows: TGTGCCAGCAGCTTTCGCTTGGCGGGAGGGCCCACAGATACGCAGTATTTT. Its translation: CASSFRLAGGPTDTQYF.

This rearrangement joins TRBV29-1 to TRBJ1-2, with TRBD1 as a possible D gene (6 bases). Trimming shortened V by 1 base and J by 3 bases, and 12 bases separated the two germline ends. Germline CDR1 is SQVTM and CDR2 is ANQGSEA. The CDR3 spans 14 residues. The CDR3 reads CSVEGPAGDYGYTF. CDR3 DNA sequence: TGCAGCGTTGAAGGCCCCGCAGGGGACTATGGCTACACCTTC.

This chain connects TRBV10-3 to TRBJ2-7, with 10 bases fitting TRBD2. V trimming: 10 bases; J trimming: 2 bases; junction bases outside the gene matches: 11. Germline CDR1 reads ENHRY; CDR2 reads SYGVKD. The CDR3 has 15 amino acids. This CDR3 reads CATHDSGRTAYEQYF. Here the CDR3 DNA reads TGTGCCACGCACGATAGCGGGAGGACCGCCTACGAGCAGTACTTC.

This clonotype occurred many times. The chain links TRBV7-2 to TRBJ2-3; TRBD1 matches at 11 bases. Losses at the gene ends were 5 bases for V and 1 base for J; bases not matched to a gene: 5. CDR3 length: 16 residues. In germline, CDR1 is SGHTA, CDR2 FQGNSA. CDR3 bases: TGTGCCAGCAGCCGTCGGGACAGGGGGGGCACAGATACGCAGTATTTT. The encoded protein is CASSRRDRGGTDTQYF. The whole variable domain, remainder taken from reference TRBV7-2 and TRBJ2-3, is GAGVSQSPSNKVTEKGKDVELRCDPISGHTALYWYRQSLGQGLEFLIYFQGNSAPDKSGLPSDRFSAERTGGSVSTLTIQRTQQEDSAVYLCASSRRDRGGTDTQYFGPGTRLTVL.

This clonotype has a handful of counts. DNA of the CDR3: TGTGCCAGCAGCCAAACCGGGACAGCGAACACTGAAGCTTTCTTT. Translated, it gives CASSQTGTANTEAFF. The chain recombines TRBV7-9 with TRBJ1-1; 7 nucleotides agree with TRBD1. The CDR3 runs 15 residues. The trim removed 5 bases at V and 1 base at J, leaving 7 bases unmatched. Germline V gives CDR1 SEHNR, CDR2 FQNEAQ (reference sequence).

This clonotype was seen a handful of times. V and J are TRBV7-9 and TRBJ2-1; D gene uncertain. The CDR3 extends over 13 amino acids. V was pared by 1 base and J by 6 bases, with 7 bases between. Germline V gives CDR1 SEHNR, CDR2 FQNEAQ (reference sequence). The CDR3 sequence: CASSLVPPNEQFF. In DNA, the CDR3 is TGTGCCAGCAGCTTAGTGCCCCCCAATGAGCAGTTCTTC.

The V call is TRBV18, the J call TRBJ1-1; D may be TRBD1 (5 bases). Trimming cost V 6 bases and J 4 bases, with 21 bases left between them. CDR1 is KGHSH, CDR2 LQKENI, per germline. The CDR3 length is 16 residues. Here the CDR3 DNA reads TGTGCCAGCTCTTCTTCAATCGGGGAGGGGACCACTGAAGCTTTCTTT. Its protein product is CASSSSIGEGTTEAFF. The complete variable domain, with remaining parts taken from reference TRBV18 and TRBJ1-1, reads NAGVMQNPRHLVRRRGQEARLRCSPMKGHSHVYWYRQLPEEGLKFMVYLQKENIIDESGMPKERFSAEFPKEGPSILRIQQVVRGDSAAYFCASSSSIGEGTTEAFFGQGTRLTVV.

This clonotype has just a few counts. The chain uses TRBV13 and TRBJ2-1, with 13 bases fitting TRBD2. This CDR3 spans 15 amino acids. The germline V gene has CDR1 PRHDT and CDR2 FYEKMQ (reference sequence). V dropped 11 bases and J dropped 0; count of bases not matched to a gene: 4. CDR3 sequence: CAGRTSGSSYNEQFF. The DNA of the CDR3 is TGTGCCGGAAGGACTAGCGGGAGCTCCTACAATGAGCAGTTCTTC.

The chain combines TRBV2 with TRBJ2-7, with 11 bases aligning to TRBD2. Germline-derived CDR1 and CDR2 are SNHLY and FYNNEI. J was trimmed by 9 bases and V by 6 bases; bases with no gene match: 25. The CDR3 is made up of 19 amino acids. The CDR3 nucleotides read TGTGCCAGCAGCCTGGACAGGCGCGGGACTAGCGGTTACTCCCAAGGGCAGTACTTC. Translation: CASSLDRRGTSGYSQGQYF.

A few counts support this clonotype. This chain connects TRBV12-3 or TRBV12-4 to TRBJ1-2; the D gene is possibly TRBD1 (6 bases). The V and J ends lost 7 bases and 9 bases respectively, with 12 bases between them. The CDR3 totals 11 residues. The CDR3 region has the DNA TGTGCCAGCACAACTGACAGGAGCTACACCTTC. Translated: CASTTDRSYTF.

This chain joins TRBV5-4 and TRBJ2-1; the match to TRBD2 covers 7 bases. CDR1 and CDR2 from the germline V gene are SGHNT and YYREEE (reference sequence). The CDR3 consists of 14 residues. V lost 2 bases and J lost 9; bases outside the gene matches: 8. DNA of the CDR3: TGTGCCAGCAGCTTTTCGACTAGCTCGGGTGAGCAGTTCTTC. As protein: CASSFSTSSGEQFF.

The chain recombines TRBV7-3 with TRBJ2-3; the match to TRBD2 covers 8 bases. Germline values: CDR1 SGHTA, CDR2 FQGTGA. This CDR3 spans 14 amino acids. V lost 5 bases to trimming and J lost 11 bases; unmatched junction nucleotides: 12. CDR3 coding DNA: TGTGCCAGCAGCCCCACTAGCGGCTCCGGGGGGCAGTATTTT. This sequence encodes CASSPTSGSGGQYF.

This clonotype was detected only a few times. The chain carries TRBV5-1 and TRBJ2-5; D is possibly TRBD1 (6 bases). Deletions cut 0 bases from V and 2 bases from J, with 11 bases between. The CDR3 has 15 amino acids. Germline CDR1 reads SGHRS; CDR2 reads YFSETQ. The CDR3 protein is CASSLAGTKQETQYF. DNA for the CDR3: TGCGCCAGCAGCTTGGCCGGGACAAAGCAAGAGACCCAGTACTTC.

This chain uses TRBV29-1 with TRBJ2-7, with 10 bases fitting TRBD1. This CDR3 is 14 amino acids long. The junction had 11 bases not matched to a gene; V was cut back by 7 bases and J by 5 bases. The germline gives CDR1 SQVTM, CDR2 ANQGSEA. The CDR3 DNA sequence: TGCAGCGCAGCACTCATGACAGGGGGCAACGAGCAGTACTTC. It is translated as CSAALMTGGNEQYF.

This clonotype was picked up many times. The chain employs TRBV30 and TRBJ2-3; perhaps TRBD2 as D (6 bases). The length of the CDR3 is 14 residues. V was cut by 6 bases and J by 1 base, with 14 bases left in between. In germline, CDR1 is GTSNPN, CDR2 SVGIG (reference sequence). CDR3 in amino acids: CACRWGLRTDTQYF. In nucleotides, the CDR3 is TGTGCCTGTAGATGGGGACTGCGCACAGATACGCAGTATTTT.